These T cell receptor beta chains were read from a single sample in a study of blood T cell repertoires in COVID-19. Sequencing used immunoSEQ multiplex PCR; TCRdb keeps in-frame clones, though not all of them. The repertoire has 150,000 to 200,000 clones, around 87% of them found once; the top ten carry approximately 10%. The sequenced material came from peripheral blood. The receptors shown here come from a woman between 65 and 79 years old with COVID-19, enrolled during active disease. The CDR3 runs from the conserved cysteine through the conserved F or W. Not every row has a clone size; where given, it reads once, few, many or a size class.

cdr3_aa j_call cdr3_length clone_size v_call
CASSLEGRSSYNEQFF TRBJ2-1 16 - TRBV7-2
CASRTSHSYNEQFF TRBJ2-1 14 - TRBV5-1
CASSPRQGETQYF TRBJ2-5 13 - TRBV7-9
CASSPTDRAGELFF TRBJ2-2 14 - TRBV18
CASSPPRGGTEAFF TRBJ1-1 14 - TRBV5-1
CASSPTDRVPEAFF TRBJ1-1 14 few TRBV5-1
CASRDWRDTEAFF TRBJ1-1 13 - TRBV4-1
CASSRGGGSYEQYF TRBJ2-7 14 few TRBV10-1
CASKLVGEQFF TRBJ2-1 11 once TRBV27
CAWKPGGNTIYF TRBJ1-3 12 - TRBV30
CASSSSDSSSYNEQFF TRBJ2-1 16 - TRBV6-5
CASSLSGAGGDGYTF TRBJ1-2 15 - TRBV5-1
CATSRVLAAEVQYF TRBJ2-4 14 - TRBV15
CASSQKGATSSGNTIYF TRBJ1-3 17 - TRBV7-8
CASSLGGGPYYSPLHF TRBJ1-6 16 - TRBV27
CASSTGTLRSGNTIYF TRBJ1-3 16 once TRBV5-1
CASSVATTRGAIGNTIYF TRBJ1-3 18 - TRBV9
CASSSGQLRANEQFF TRBJ2-1 15 - TRBV7-2
CATSGVKTQETQYF TRBJ2-5 14 - TRBV15
CASSYSIPIKTGEDYTF TRBJ1-2 17 - TRBV6-2/TRBV6-3
CASSLRLAGGTDTQYF TRBJ2-3 16 - TRBV6-2/TRBV6-3
CAWDAEGQANQPQHF TRBJ1-5 15 few TRBV30
CASSQGTGRYNEQFF TRBJ2-1 15 - TRBV4-1
CASRAGLAYTQYF TRBJ2-3 13 - TRBV27
CASSRGGELFF TRBJ2-2 11 - TRBV3-1/TRBV3-2
CASSRDRDSPLHF TRBJ1-6 13 - TRBV19
CASSDRAYTEAFF TRBJ1-1 13 - TRBV6-5
CASSPIPGALDGYTF TRBJ1-2 15 - TRBV7-2
CASSSLTGGGNEKLFF TRBJ1-4 16 - TRBV7-8
CASSHAGGVEKLFF TRBJ1-4 14 - TRBV4-1
CASSHTDSSSGANVLTF TRBJ2-6 17 - TRBV4-2
CASSLAGGRGLQYF TRBJ2-4 14 - TRBV5-1
CASSIRRQGPNSNQPQHF TRBJ1-5 18 - TRBV19
CASSQASGGSYNEQFF TRBJ2-1 16 - TRBV3-1/TRBV3-2
CATSRVGPRSRNSPLHF TRBJ1-6 17 - TRBV15
CASSLALTAKRPQYF TRBJ2-5 15 few TRBV5-6
CASSYSRGRGQETQYF TRBJ2-5 16 - TRBV6-5
CASSPHSNGVDAGNTIYF TRBJ1-3 18 - TRBV9
CASSLSDRAYEQYF TRBJ2-7 14 - TRBV11-2
CASSQGQGLRWTQYF TRBJ2-5 15 - TRBV3-1/TRBV3-2
CASSQGTSVYGTDTQYF TRBJ2-3 17 - TRBV3-1/TRBV3-2
CASSRLAGGQETQYF TRBJ2-5 15 - TRBV5-6
CASGSGGNEKLFF TRBJ1-4 13 - TRBV7-9
CASSEGGGTNEKLFF TRBJ1-4 15 once TRBV6-1
CASSPTGGLRNEKLFF TRBJ1-4 16 - TRBV18
CASSLSTGGKNQPQHF TRBJ1-5 16 once TRBV19
CASSRTGSYEQYF TRBJ2-7 13 - TRBV11-2
CASSIQGAGETQYF TRBJ2-5 14 - TRBV19
CASSLGLAGETGELFF TRBJ2-2 16 few TRBV7-8
CASSLGGSGNTIYF TRBJ1-3 14 - TRBV5-1
CASSLSLAGDEQFF TRBJ2-1 14 - TRBV7-9
CASSSGSPGASPLHF TRBJ1-6 15 - TRBV27
CASSASGTASNYGYTF TRBJ1-2 16 - TRBV5-6
CASSQSLGGGEQFF TRBJ2-1 14 once TRBV16
CATSLGGGAHTGELFF TRBJ2-2 16 once TRBV24-1